This TCR beta chain comes out of a study of human thymus T cells. Only in-frame clones appear in the TCRdb table, and some are missing; sequencing was by immunoSEQ multiplex PCR. Among 75,000 to 90,000 clones listed, approximately 96% were seen once. Thymus tissue was removed during corrective cardiac surgery. This clone has just one count. Its matching antigen is unknown. Notes on the study in general: Highly overlapping thymic repertoires in unrelated individuals were reported by related research. Gene usage (both V and J) appeared biased in thymic and blood repertoires.

V lost 7 bases and J lost 0, with 13 bases in between. Germline V gene data show CDR1 as MNHEY and CDR2 as SVGAGI. This CDR3 has 15 residues. This clonotype was obtained from a boy under three years old with a congenital heart defect but otherwise immunologically healthy. The sample was thymus tissue. This chain joins TRBV6-5 and TRBJ2-1, with D perhaps being TRBD1 or TRBD2 (6 bases each). This CDR3 reads CASTKEGGSYNEQFF. The CDR3 region has the DNA TGTGCCAGCACCAAAGAGGGGGGCTCCTACAATGAGCAGTTCTTC.